Below, 17 T cell receptor beta chains from the same sample are listed, as sequenced in a study of T cell clonality in common variable immunodeficiency. Their antigens remain unidentified. Clones were read by immunoSEQ multiplex PCR, and TCRdb kept only the in-frame ones, dropping some. Observed in the sample are approximately 20,000 clones, none of them singletons. General study results and limits: Common variable immunodeficiency TCR beta sequences reportedly had fewer deletions and N-nucleotide insertions.

Sequenced: peripheral blood mononuclear cells. The source of these receptors is a human donor with common variable immunodeficiency.

This clone occurred many times. The sequence runs out 3 residues before the end of the CDR3; the remainder is reconstructed from the germline J gene. J is TRBJ2-7 and V is TRBV13, with D perhaps assigned TRBD1 or TRBD2 (5 bases each). There are 13 residues in the CDR3. Germline V CDR1 and CDR2: PRHDT, FYEKMQ (reference sequence). The V and J ends lost 3 bases and 4 bases respectively, with 10 bases between them. This chain's CDR3 is CASSLRGGYEQYF. The CDR3 bases that were read are TGTGCCAGCAGCTTGAGGGGTGGGTACGAG.

This clone showed up many times. The CDR3 end falls 3 residues outside the read, so it is completed with the germline J gene. The chain combines TRBV7-6 with TRBJ1-2; 7 bases are a match to TRBD1. Per the germline V gene, CDR1 is SGHVS and CDR2 is FNYEAQ. The V and J ends lost 7 bases and 4 bases, in that order; junction bases with no gene match: 12. The CDR3 sequence is 15 residues long. CDR3 sequence reads: CASTSSGAGGYGYTF. The CDR3 bases that were read are TGTGCCAGCACCTCCAGTGGGGCAGGGGGCTATGGC.

The table lists this clone with many counts. The read finishes 3 residues shy of the CDR3 end, and the germline J gene is used to complete it. The chain is built from TRBV5-1 and TRBJ2-3, with D maybe TRBD1 (6 bases). This CDR3 has 15 amino acids. Germline CDR1 and CDR2: SGHRS and YFSETQ. The V end lost 7 bases, the J end lost 0 bases, and 15 bases lay between the germline ends. CDR3 DNA, as far as it was read: TGCGCCAGCCTAAGGGACATCTCAAGCACAGATACG. Translation gives CASLRDISSTDT. The whole CDR3 sequence is CASLRDISSTDTQYF.

In its sample, this clone was seen many times. The read ends 3 residues early relative to the CDR3; the germline J gene fills the gap. The chain links TRBV11-2 to TRBJ1-2; D possibly corresponds to TRBD1 (6 bases). CDR3 size: 14 residues. Germline lookup yields CDR1 SGHAT and CDR2 FQNNGV. The sequenced CDR3 bases are TGTGCCAGCAGCTGGCAGGAAGGGGGACGAGGC. Its protein is CASSWQEGGRG. The entire CDR3 protein is CASSWQEGGRGYTF.

Ten or more counts support this clone. The sequenced fragment ends 3 residues before the CDR3 boundary, so the rest is inferred from the germline J gene. The genes are TRBV5-1 and TRBJ2-7, with TRBD1 matching 8 bases. CDR3 length: 16 residues. Germline CDR1 reads SGHRS; CDR2 reads YFSETQ. V shed 4 bases, J shed 2 bases, and the junction held 11 bases outside the gene matches. CDR3 protein: CASSPANRQGTYEQYF. The CDR3 DNA, read in part, is TGCGCCAGCAGCCCGGCGAATAGACAGGGGACCTACGAG.

Ten or more counts support this clone. Coverage ceases 3 residues before the CDR3 finishes, and the germline J gene fills in the end. The chain employs TRBV5-1 and TRBJ1-4; 7 bases align to TRBD1. The trim removed 4 bases at V and 4 bases at J, leaving 4 bases unmatched. The germline V gene has CDR1 SGHRS and CDR2 YFSETQ. CDR3 length: 14 amino acids. CDR3 bases read: TGCGCCAGCAGCCGCAGGGGGAGTAATGAAAAA. Residues: CASSRRGSNEK. The CDR3 in its entirety is CASSRRGSNEKLFF.

This clone was counted many times. The missing CDR3 end, 3 residues past where the read stops, is filled in from the germline J gene. This sequence joins TRBV20-1 and TRBJ2-3; 7 bases fit TRBD2. Germline V gene lookup returns CDR1 DFQATT and CDR2 SNEGSKA (reference sequence). Trimming took 0 bases from V and 4 from J; bases not matched to a gene: 10. The CDR3 is 16 residues long. CDR3 in amino acids: CSARDQSGAWADTQYF. CDR3 DNA, as far as it was read: TGCAGTGCTAGAGATCAAAGCGGGGCATGGGCAGATACG.

At least ten counts were recorded for this clone. The read stops 3 residues short of the end of the CDR3; the missing end is completed from the germline J gene. The chain joins TRBV20-1 to TRBJ2-2, with 7 bases lining up with TRBD2. Trimming took 2 bases from V and 6 from J; bases not matched to a gene: 12. Germline values: CDR1 DFQATT, CDR2 SNEGSKA (reference sequence). The CDR3 covers 16 residues. The CDR3 sequence: CSARPTGGFRAGELFF. Partial CDR3 DNA: TGCAGTGCTAGACCCACGGGGGGTTTTAGGGCCGGGGAG.

There are many counts of this clone. The CDR3 region is CAWSGTSGGGTQYF. CDR3 DNA, as far as it was read: TGTGCCTGGAGTGGAACTAGCGGGGGAGGGACC. The chain links TRBV30 to TRBJ2-5, with 11 bases matching TRBD2. The read ends 3 residues before the CDR3 terminus; that terminus is restored from the germline J gene. From germline, CDR1 is GTSNPN and CDR2 SVGIG (reference sequence). V gave up 1 base and J gave up 7 bases; unmatched junction bases: 5. The CDR3 is 14 amino acids.

Ten or more counts support this clone. The observed sequence ends 3 residues before the CDR3 terminus, with the missing tail filled in from the germline J gene. This chain connects TRBV29-1 to TRBJ2-7, with 12 bases aligning to TRBD2. There are 13 residues in the CDR3. V shed 7 bases, J shed 5 bases, and the junction held 6 bases outside the gene matches. Per the germline V gene, CDR1 is SQVTM and CDR2 is ANQGSEA. The CDR3 DNA, read in part, is TGCAGCGGAAGACTAGCGGGGGTCAACGAG. It is translated as CSGRLAGVNE. The full CDR3 protein reads CSGRLAGVNEQYF.

This clone was detected many times. The DNA ends 3 residues before the CDR3 does, and the rest of the CDR3 is filled in from the germline J gene. The chain couples TRBV5-5 to TRBJ2-3, with a weak D call TRBD1 (6 bases). CDR1 SGHKS and CDR2 YYEKEE come from the germline V gene (reference sequence). Deletions cut 5 bases from V and 5 bases from J, with 18 bases between. The CDR3 loop spans 15 amino acids. Incomplete CDR3 DNA: TGTGCCAGCAGTTTCACGGACAGTTCTGAAGATACG. This translates into CASSFTDSSEDT. The entire CDR3 sequence reads CASSFTDSSEDTQYF. Filled out from reference TRBV5-5 and TRBJ2-3, the complete variable domain reads DAGVTQSPTHLIKTRGQQVTLRCSPISGHKSVSWYQQVLGQGPQFIFQYYEKEERGRGNFPDRFSARQFPNYSSELNVNALLLGDSALYLCASSFTDSSEDTQYFGPGTRLTVL.

This clone was recorded at least ten times. The read ends 3 residues shy of where the CDR3 ends; the end is completed using the germline J gene. This chain uses TRBV20-1 with TRBJ2-5; 14 bases agree with TRBD2. Germline V gene sequence: CDR1 DFQATT, CDR2 SNEGSKA (reference sequence). The V segment lost 6 bases and the J segment 5 bases; nucleotides outside the gene matches: 2. The CDR3 spans 13 residues. Partial CDR3 DNA: TGCAGTGCCCGGACTAGCGGGGGGGAGACC. Its translation: CSARTSGGET. The entire CDR3 protein reads CSARTSGGETQYF.

There are many counts of this clone. Read data end 3 residues before the CDR3 end; the end is taken from the germline J gene. The chain links TRBV30 to TRBJ1-3, with TRBD1 as a possible D gene (6 bases). Germline V gene sequence: CDR1 GTSNPN, CDR2 SVGIG (reference sequence). Deletions cut 5 bases from V and 4 bases from J, with 15 bases between. The CDR3 totals 14 residues. The CDR3 loop is CAWGVQGSGNTIYF. Partial CDR3 DNA: TGTGCCTGGGGGGTCCAGGGGTCAGGAAACACC.

This clone was seen repeatedly, ten times or more. Read coverage stops 3 residues before the CDR3 terminus; the germline J gene supplies the remainder. The J gene is TRBJ2-7, the V gene TRBV14, with TRBD2 as a possible D gene (7 bases). Trimming removed 5 bases at V and 2 bases at J, with 13 bases between. This CDR3 is 14 amino acids long. Germline CDR1 reads SGHDN; CDR2 reads FVKESK. The covered CDR3 bases are TGTGCCAGCAGCTTACAAGGGGGGGCCTACGAG. Protein sequence: CASSLQGGAYE. The whole CDR3 protein is CASSLQGGAYEQYF.

This clone was counted ten times or more. With the read ending 3 residues before the CDR3 end, the germline J gene is used to fill in that end. V is TRBV5-1 and J is TRBJ1-6; 11 positions agree with TRBD1. This CDR3 has 15 amino acids. Germline lookup yields CDR1 SGHRS and CDR2 YFSETQ. With V trimmed by 1 base and J by 8 bases, 2 bases remained unmatched. CDR3 in amino acids: CASSLRTGGDSPLHF. The CDR3 bases that were read are TGCGCCAGCAGCTTGAGGACAGGGGGCGATTCACCC.

This clone was detected ten times or more. The read falls 3 residues short of the CDR3 end, and the missing part is taken from the germline J gene. The chain is built from TRBV5-1 and TRBJ1-1; 10 nucleotides line up with TRBD1. This CDR3 has 14 residues. CDR1 is SGHRS and CDR2 is YFSETQ in the germline V gene. The CDR3 is CASSLSPTGGSAFF. CDR3 DNA (partial): TGCGCCAGCAGCTTGTCACCGACAGGGGGCTCA.

Ten or more counts support this clone. The missing CDR3 end, 3 residues past where the read stops, is filled in from the germline J gene. The chain uses TRBV11-3 and TRBJ2-3, with D tentatively TRBD1 (5 bases). The CDR3 contains 14 residues. V gave up 6 bases and J gave up 1 base, with 11 bases separating them. Germline CDR1 SGHNT, CDR2 YENEEA. The covered CDR3 bases are TGTGCCAGCAGTTGGGGCCTCGGCACAGATACG. It yields the protein CASSWGLGTDT. The full CDR3 is CASSWGLGTDTQYF. The entire variable domain, with the rest obtained from reference TRBV11-3 and TRBJ2-3, is as follows: EAGVVQSPRYKIIEKKQPVAFWCNPISGHNTLYWYLQNLGQGPELLIRYENEEAVDDSQLPKDRFSAERLKGVDSTLKIQPAELGDSAVYLCASSWGLGTDTQYFGPGTRLTVL.